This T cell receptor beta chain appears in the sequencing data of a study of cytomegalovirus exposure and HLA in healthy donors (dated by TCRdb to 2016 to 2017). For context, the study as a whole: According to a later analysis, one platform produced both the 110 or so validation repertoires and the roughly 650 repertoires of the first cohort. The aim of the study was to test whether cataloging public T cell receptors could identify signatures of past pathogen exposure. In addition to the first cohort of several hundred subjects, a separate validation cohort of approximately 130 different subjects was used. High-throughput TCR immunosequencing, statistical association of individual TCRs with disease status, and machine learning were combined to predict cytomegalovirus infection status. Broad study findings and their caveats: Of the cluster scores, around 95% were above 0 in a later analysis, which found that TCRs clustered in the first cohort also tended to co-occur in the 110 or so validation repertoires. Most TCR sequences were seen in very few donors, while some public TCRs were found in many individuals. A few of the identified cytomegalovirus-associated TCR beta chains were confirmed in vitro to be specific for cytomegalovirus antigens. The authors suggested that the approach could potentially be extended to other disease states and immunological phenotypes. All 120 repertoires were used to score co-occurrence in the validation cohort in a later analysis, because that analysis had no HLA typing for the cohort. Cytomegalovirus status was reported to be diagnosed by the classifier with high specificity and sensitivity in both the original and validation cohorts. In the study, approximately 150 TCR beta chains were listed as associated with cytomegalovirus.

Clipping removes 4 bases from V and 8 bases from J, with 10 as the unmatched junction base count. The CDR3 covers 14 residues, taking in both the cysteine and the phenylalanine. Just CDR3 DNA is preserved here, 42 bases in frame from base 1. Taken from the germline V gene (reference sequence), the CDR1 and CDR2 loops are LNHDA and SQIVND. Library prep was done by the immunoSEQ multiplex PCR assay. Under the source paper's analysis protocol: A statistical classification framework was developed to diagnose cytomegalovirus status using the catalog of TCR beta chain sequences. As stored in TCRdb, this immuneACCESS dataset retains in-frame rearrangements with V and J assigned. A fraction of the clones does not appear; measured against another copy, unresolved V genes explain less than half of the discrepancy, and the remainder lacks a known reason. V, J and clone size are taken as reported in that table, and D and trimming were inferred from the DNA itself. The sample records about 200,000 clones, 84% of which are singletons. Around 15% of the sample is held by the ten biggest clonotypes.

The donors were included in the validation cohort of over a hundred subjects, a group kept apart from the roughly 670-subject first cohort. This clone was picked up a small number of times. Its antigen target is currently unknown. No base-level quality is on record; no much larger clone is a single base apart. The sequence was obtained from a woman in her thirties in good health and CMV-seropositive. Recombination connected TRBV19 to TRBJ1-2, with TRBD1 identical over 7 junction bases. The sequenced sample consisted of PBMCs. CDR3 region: CASSSQGELNGYTF. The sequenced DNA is TGTGCCAGTAGTAGCCAGGGGGAGTTAAACGGCTACACCTTC.